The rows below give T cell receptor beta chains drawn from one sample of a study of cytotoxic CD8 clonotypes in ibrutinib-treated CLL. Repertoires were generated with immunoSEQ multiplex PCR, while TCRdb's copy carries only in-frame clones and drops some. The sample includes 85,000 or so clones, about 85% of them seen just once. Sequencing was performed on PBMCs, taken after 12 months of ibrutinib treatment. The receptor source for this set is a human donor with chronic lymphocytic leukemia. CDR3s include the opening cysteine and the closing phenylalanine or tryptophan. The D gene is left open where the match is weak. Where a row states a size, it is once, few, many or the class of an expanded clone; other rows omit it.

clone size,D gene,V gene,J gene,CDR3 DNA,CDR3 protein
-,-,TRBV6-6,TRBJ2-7,TGTGCCAGCGCCTCCGCAGGTCCCTACGAGCAGTACTTC,CASASAGPYEQYF
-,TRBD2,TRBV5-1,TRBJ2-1,TGCGCCAGCAGCTCCGATGGCGGGAGCTCCTACAATGAGCAGTTCTTC,CASSSDGGSSYNEQFF
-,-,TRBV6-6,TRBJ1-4,TGTGCCAGCAGCCCCCATGGGGAAACTAATGAAAAACTGTTTTTT,CASSPHGETNEKLFF
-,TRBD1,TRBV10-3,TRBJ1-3,TGTGCCACCCAGACAGGGGGCGGAAACACCATATATTTT,CATQTGGGNTIYF
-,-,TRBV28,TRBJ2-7,TGTGCCAGCAGTTTCCCAAGGCTAGCGATCAACTACGAGCAGTACTTC,CASSFPRLAINYEQYF
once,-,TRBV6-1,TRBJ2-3,TGTGCCAGCAGTGAAGCGGGGACAGATACGCAGTATTTT,CASSEAGTDTQYF
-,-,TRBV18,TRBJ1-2,TGTGCCAGCTCACCCCAGGGAGGTGGACAGATTGGAGGGACCTATGGCTACACCTTC,CASSPQGGGQIGGTYGYTF
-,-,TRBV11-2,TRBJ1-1,TGTGCCAGCAGCGATAGGCACGGGGGCGGGACTGAAGCTTTCTTT,CASSDRHGGGTEAFF
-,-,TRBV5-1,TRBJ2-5,TGCGCCAGCAGCTTGTGGGGGAGCACCCAAGAGACCCAGTACTTC,CASSLWGSTQETQYF
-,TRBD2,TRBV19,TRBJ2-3,TGTGCCAGTAGTCGGCTAGCGGATACAGATACGCAGTATTTT,CASSRLADTDTQYF
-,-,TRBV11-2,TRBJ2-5,TGTGCCAGCAGCTTACGACCCGTGGACCCAGTGCGGGAGACCCAGTACTTC,CASSLRPVDPVRETQYF
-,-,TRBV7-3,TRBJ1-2,TGTGCCAGCAGCCAAGACGGGAACTATGGCTACACCTTC,CASSQDGNYGYTF
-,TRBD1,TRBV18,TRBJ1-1,TGTGCCAGCTCACCACCGGGGGGCAGGGGGACTGGTGAAGCTTTCTTT,CASSPPGGRGTGEAFF
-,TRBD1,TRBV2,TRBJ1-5,TGTGCCAGCAGCAAGGGGACAGCTCGGGAGGGCAATCAGCCCCAGCATTTT,CASSKGTAREGNQPQHF
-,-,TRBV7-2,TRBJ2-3,TGTGCCAGCAGCTTATTGGGCGGGACCATAGGGGGAGATACGCAGTATTTT,CASSLLGGTIGGDTQYF
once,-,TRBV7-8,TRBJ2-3,TGTGCCAGCAGCTCAGGGCCCTGGCCAGGGGATACGCAGTATTTT,CASSSGPWPGDTQYF
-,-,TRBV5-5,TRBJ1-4,TGTGCCAGCAGCTTGGCGCGGCAAGGGCTGTTTTTT,CASSLARQGLFF
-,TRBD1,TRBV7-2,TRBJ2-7,TGTGCCAGCAGCTTAGAAGGGACAGGGGAGCAGTACTTC,CASSLEGTGEQYF